This T cell receptor (beta chain) is drawn from a study of blood T cells in healthy people across ages. This clonotype was seen only a few times. The CDR3 contains 14 residues. The V gene's germline CDR1 is SGDLS and CDR2 YYNGEE. V lost 4 bases to trimming and J lost 5 bases, with 13 bases between them. Primers used in a second PCR of about 7 to 12 cycles were a sample-barcoded 5' primer and a J-beta primer mix. TCRdb re-derived calls from the 5' RACE reads in MiXCR, one entry per CDR3 protein. This sample has 750,000 to 950,000 distinct CDR3 sequences, with around a quarter found just once. Each sample had at least 6 million PBMCs isolated. The same data also contributed to another study, on T cells of mothers and their children.

Sequencing input: blood. The source of this sequence is a boy younger than 18 in good health. The chain uses TRBV9 and TRBJ2-1; possible D gene TRBD2, 6 bases. The CDR3 sequence is CASSLRRGHNEQFF. Written as DNA, the CDR3 is TGTGCCAGCAGCTTGAGGAGGGGACACAATGAGCAGTTCTTC.